The sample holds a few counts of the clone carrying this T cell receptor beta chain. Its specificity is not known. TCRdb keeps only in-frame clones here, not all; method: immunoSEQ multiplex PCR. The sample lists more than 300,000 clones, about 89% occurring once. The CDR3 sequence is 13 residues long. The ends were cut back, 3 bases at V and 8 bases at J, with 13 bases in the middle. CDR1 is WNHNN and CDR2 is SYGVQD in the germline V gene (reference sequence). This record comes from a study of Ad26.COV2.S vaccination and SARS-CoV-2 variants. Study as a whole: Donor was assigned to the Ad26.COV2.S arm of trial COV1001. Study-level points and caveats: Analyses that measured TCR breadth and depth may have underestimated total T cell responses.

Treatment in this sample: roughly 20 received Ad26.COV2.S at low or high dose, single or two shots; several received placebo; per-sample allocation not given. Each sample was drawn 63 days after the first injection (of vaccine or placebo). The shot given was an Ad26 vector that makes Wuhan-strain SARS-CoV-2 spike. This sequence originates from a person aged 18-60 years who received the Ad26.COV2.S COVID-19 vaccine or a placebo. This chain joins TRBV10-1 and TRBJ1-1; D possibly corresponds to TRBD1 (6 bases). Sequenced here: peripheral blood, sampled in a trial of Ad26.COV2.S vaccine versus placebo. CDR3 protein: CASSENRVDEAFF. For the CDR3, the DNA is TGCGCCAGCAGTGAAAACAGGGTGGACGAAGCTTTCTTT.